This T cell receptor (beta chain) originates from a study of blood T cell repertoires in COVID-19. Study-wide context: Samples of COVID-19 (acute and convalescent) were obtained from the United States, Italy and Spain. T cells, B-cell-depleted T cells, or PBMCs supplied cDNA or gDNA.

As processed by the authors: By means of reference gene primer amplification, nucleated cell counts were estimated. Clones were sequenced by immunoSEQ multiplex PCR, and TCRdb holds only the in-frame ones, with some missing. The D gene and trimming were derived from the DNA, and the V and J assignments and clone size from that table. The table records 200,000 or so clones, 65% to 85% of them present only once. Germline CDR1 and CDR2: GTSNPN and SVGIG (reference sequence). Trimming cost V 5 bases and J 4 bases; bases outside gene matches: 9. This CDR3 is built from 15 residues. Sequenced: peripheral blood. This chain links TRBV30 with TRBJ2-2, with TRBD2 matching over 8 bases. The sequence derives from a woman between 25 and 40 years old with acute or convalescent COVID-19. As DNA, the CDR3 is TGTGCCTGGGGGGGACTAGTAGTCCGCACCGGGGAGCTGTTTTTT. It specifies CAWGGLVVRTGELFF.